The 9 T cell receptor beta chains below all came from one sample that was sequenced in a study of blood T cell repertoires in COVID-19. Generated by immunoSEQ multiplex PCR, the TCRdb table keeps only in-frame clones and is missing some. The profile shows about 160,000 clones, approximately 82% of them singletons. Sequencing was performed on peripheral blood. These receptors originate from a man between 65 and 85 years old who had recovered from COVID-19.

This clone appeared once. This chain's CDR3 is CSASPHGDQETQYF. The CDR3 DNA follows: TGCAGTGCTAGTCCCCACGGGGACCAAGAGACCCAGTACTTC. The chain couples TRBV20-1 to TRBJ2-5; D might be TRBD2 (5 bases). Between the trimmed V and J ends, which lost 3 bases and 0 bases, there was a span of 11 bases. CDR1 and CDR2 from the germline V gene are DFQATT and SNEGSKA (reference sequence). This CDR3 region has 14 residues.

The rearrangement links TRBV27 to TRBJ2-7; TRBD1 matches 8 bases. Trimming at V came to 2 bases and at J to 3 bases, leaving 9 bases not matched to a gene. Germline V gene lookup returns CDR1 MNHEY and CDR2 SMNVEV (reference sequence). The CDR3 is 16 residues long. CDR3 in DNA: TGTGCCAGCAGTTTAACCTTCGGACAGGGTCTCTACGAGCAGTACTTC. Translation: CASSLTFGQGLYEQYF.

This clone was observed at least ten times. The chain joins TRBV5-1 to TRBJ2-2; D might be TRBD1 (5 bases). Germline V gene sequence: CDR1 SGHRS, CDR2 YFSETQ. Trimming left V 0 bases short and J 7 bases short, with 13 bases between. The CDR3 sequence is 15 residues long. Written as DNA, the CDR3 is TGCGCCAGCAGCTTGGATTACGGACAAGGCGGGGAGCTGTTTTTT. Encoded protein: CASSLDYGQGGELFF.

V is TRBV6-5 and J is TRBJ2-5; TRBD1 might be the D (5 bases). Germline assignment: CDR1 MNHEY and CDR2 SVGAGI. Trimming took 0 bases from V and 1 from J, leaving 12 bases between them. The CDR3 sequence is 16 residues long. The CDR3 DNA is TGTGCCAGCAGTTACTCCATCAGCAGGGTCCAAGAGACCCAGTACTTC. It is translated as CASSYSISRVQETQYF.

This clone was seen a single time. The chain has TRBV5-1 and TRBJ2-1; possibly TRBD1 for D (5 bases). Per germline, CDR1 SGHRS and CDR2 YFSETQ. V was clipped by 0 bases and J by 7 bases, with 17 bases between them. The CDR3 has 16 amino acids. The CDR3 spells CASSLATDRRNNEQFF. The CDR3 nucleotides read TGCGCCAGCAGCTTGGCGACAGACCGCCGCAATAATGAGCAGTTCTTC. The full variable domain, rest sourced from reference TRBV5-1 and TRBJ2-1, is KAGVTQTPRYLIKTRGQQVTLSCSPISGHRSVSWYQQTPGQGLQFLFEYFSETQRNKGNFPGRFSGRQFSNSRSEMNVSTLELGDSALYLCASSLATDRRNNEQFFGPGTRLTVL.

The rearrangement links TRBV6-2 or TRBV6-3 to TRBJ1-1, with D possibly being TRBD1 (6 bases). V dropped 7 bases and J dropped 8 bases, with 26 bases sitting between them. This CDR3 region has 16 residues. CDR1 MNHEY and CDR2 SVGEGT come from the germline V gene. The CDR3 region has the DNA TGTGCCAGCACCCCGAGGGGGACCCACTACACCTCCGAAGCTTTCTTT. As protein: CASTPRGTHYTSEAFF.

The chain joins TRBV9 to TRBJ1-5; D uncertain. Per germline, CDR1 SGDLS and CDR2 YYNGEE. V lost 0 bases and J 9 bases, leaving 13 bases between the germline ends. The CDR3 totals 14 residues. As DNA, the CDR3 is TGTGCCAGCAGCGTAGGCAAAAATGACTCGCCCCAGCATTTT. Its translation: CASSVGKNDSPQHF.

As to this clone: Within the sample, other DNA sequences also encode this same CDR3. The genes are TRBV3-1 (or the pseudogene TRBV3-2) and TRBJ2-7, with a tentative D call TRBD2 (6 bases). CDR1 LGHDT and CDR2 YNNKEL come from the germline V gene (reference sequence). This CDR3 has 13 amino acids. V was clipped by 0 bases and J by 6 bases, with 9 bases between them. The CDR3 sequence is CASSQEGAGEQYF. The DNA for the CDR3 is TGTGCCAGCAGCCAAGAGGGAGCGGGCGAGCAGTACTTC.

This chain joins TRBV4-3 and TRBJ2-6, with 7 positions matching TRBD1. The CDR3 consists of 17 residues. Trimming cost V 3 bases and J 2 bases; bases outside gene matches: 7. CDR1 and CDR2 (germline): LGHNA, YSLEER. The CDR3 bases are TGCGCCAGCAGCCAGGAAAGAGGGGGCACTGGGGCCAACGTCCTGACTTTC. Translated, it gives CASSQERGGTGANVLTF.